The rows below give T cell receptor beta chains drawn from one sample of a study of OX40 agonist ivuxolimab in advanced cancers. The data were produced by immunoSEQ multiplex PCR, yet TCRdb's version contains in-frame clones alone and is incomplete. The table shows over 40,000 clones, with 87% occurring only once. The sequencing here drew on CD4+ or CD8+ T cells sorted from blood, taken in a trial of the OX40 agonist ivuxolimab. All receptors derive from an adult with an advanced solid tumor such as melanoma, head and neck, liver or kidney cancer. Each CDR3 is given with its conserved first and last residue. Each record gives: V gene, D gene, J gene, CDR3 protein, CDR3 DNA. The D gene is left open where the match is weak.

TRBV28	-	TRBJ1-1	CASSLWGRMAFF	TGTGCCAGCAGTTTATGGGGCAGGATGGCTTTCTTT
TRBV2	-	TRBJ2-3	CASSEMGSDTHTQYF	TGTGCCAGCAGTGAGATGGGCAGCGACACTCATACGCAGTATTTT
TRBV30	-	TRBJ1-3	CAWKGTVPSGNTIYF	TGTGCCTGGAAGGGGACGGTTCCTTCTGGAAACACCATATATTTT
TRBV4-2	TRBD2	TRBJ2-3	CASSPWTSGITSTDTQYF	TGTGCCAGCAGCCCTTGGACTAGCGGGATCACTAGCACAGATACGCAGTATTTT
TRBV28	-	TRBJ2-5	CASCTSGSGETQYF	TGTGCCAGCTGCACGTCGGGGTCCGGGGAGACCCAGTACTTC
TRBV19	-	TRBJ2-6	CASSLSSGANVLTF	TGTGCCAGTAGTCTGAGCTCTGGGGCCAACGTCCTGACTTTC
TRBV7-9	-	TRBJ2-2	CASSLRDLNTGELFF	TGTGCCAGCAGCTTGCGGGACCTGAACACCGGGGAGCTGTTTTTT
TRBV28	TRBD1	TRBJ2-7	CAMGDRTRGTYEQYF	TGTGCCATGGGGGACAGAACAAGGGGAACCTACGAGCAGTACTTC
TRBV19	TRBD1	TRBJ2-7	CASSNPGQGLDEQYF	TGTGCCAGTAGTAATCCGGGACAGGGGCTCGACGAGCAGTACTTC
TRBV4-2	TRBD2	TRBJ2-5	CASSQNSGRASAETQYF	TGTGCCAGCAGCCAAAATAGCGGGAGGGCGTCCGCAGAGACCCAGTACTTC